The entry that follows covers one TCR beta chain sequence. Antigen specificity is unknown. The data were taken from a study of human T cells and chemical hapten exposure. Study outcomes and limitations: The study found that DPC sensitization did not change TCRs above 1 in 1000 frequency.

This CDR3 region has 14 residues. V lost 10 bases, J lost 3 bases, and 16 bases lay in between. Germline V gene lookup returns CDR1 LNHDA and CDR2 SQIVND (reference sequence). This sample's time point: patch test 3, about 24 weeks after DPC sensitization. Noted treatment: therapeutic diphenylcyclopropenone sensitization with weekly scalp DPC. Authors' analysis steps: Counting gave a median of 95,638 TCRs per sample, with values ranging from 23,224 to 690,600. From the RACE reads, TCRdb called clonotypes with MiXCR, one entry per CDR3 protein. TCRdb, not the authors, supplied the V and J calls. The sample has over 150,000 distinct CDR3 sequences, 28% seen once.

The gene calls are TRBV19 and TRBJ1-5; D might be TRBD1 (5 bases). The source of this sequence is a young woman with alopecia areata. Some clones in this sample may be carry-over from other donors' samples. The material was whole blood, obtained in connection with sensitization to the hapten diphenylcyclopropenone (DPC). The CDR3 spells CATSPRGYNQPQHF. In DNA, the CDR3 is TGTGCCACCTCCCCTAGGGGCTACAATCAGCCCCAGCATTTT.